This is a list of T cell receptor beta chains from one sample in a study of radiation and T cells in renal cell carcinoma. Generated by immunoSEQ multiplex PCR, the TCRdb table keeps only in-frame clones and is missing some. The table lists roughly 130,000 clones, roughly 84% of them singletons. The material sequenced was blood, taken from a patient whose treatment included radiotherapy and nephrectomy. Receptors were obtained from a woman between 50 and 59 years old with renal cell carcinoma. Each CDR3 is given with its conserved first and last residue. D genes are given only for firm matches. Rows give clone size only sometimes, using once, few, many, or a class for an expanded clone.

clone size	J gene	D gene	V gene	CDR3 protein	CDR3 DNA
few	TRBJ2-7	-	TRBV7-8	CASSLSGVPYEQYF	TGTGCCAGCAGCTTGTCCGGGGTCCCCTACGAGCAGTACTTC
-	TRBJ1-5	-	TRBV4-3	CASSQDRVEVPQHF	TGCGCCAGCAGCCAAGACAGGGTGGAGGTGCCCCAGCATTTT
-	TRBJ2-2	-	TRBV7-9	CASSLRDLSTGELFF	TGTGCCAGCAGCTTGAGGGACTTGTCCACCGGGGAGCTGTTTTTT
-	TRBJ1-5	-	TRBV7-2	CASSSRRTGYNQPQHF	TGTGCCAGCAGCTCGAGGAGAACAGGGTACAATCAGCCCCAGCATTTT
-	TRBJ2-7	TRBD2	TRBV23-1	CASSQSGGGPPYEQYF	TGCGCCAGCAGTCAATCCGGCGGGGGGCCTCCCTACGAGCAGTACTTC
few	TRBJ1-2	-	TRBV6-5	CASKRTGGYTF	TGTGCCAGCAAACGGACGGGGGGCTACACCTTC
-	TRBJ1-5	TRBD1	TRBV5-1	CASSQFGTGGEPQHF	TGCGCCAGCAGTCAATTCGGGACAGGGGGCGAGCCCCAGCATTTT
-	TRBJ2-3	TRBD1	TRBV2	CASTRDRSSTDTQYF	TGTGCCAGCACCAGGGACAGATCTAGCACAGATACGCAGTATTTT
-	TRBJ1-2	-	TRBV28	CASRVDLGNYGYTF	TGTGCCAGCAGGGTCGACCTGGGGAACTATGGCTACACCTTC
-	TRBJ1-5	-	TRBV6-1	CASSGRGGNQPQHF	TGTGCCAGCAGTGGGAGGGGAGGCAATCAGCCCCAGCATTTT
once	TRBJ1-1	-	TRBV18	CASSQKGSEAFF	TGTGCCAGCTCACAAAAAGGGTCCGAAGCTTTCTTT
-	TRBJ1-3	-	TRBV6-1	CASSTGRTAGNTIYF	TGTGCCAGCAGTACAGGGAGGACGGCTGGAAACACCATATATTTT
-	TRBJ2-5	-	TRBV19	CASSLDTQETQYF	TGTGCCAGTAGTCTGGACACTCAAGAGACCCAGTACTTC
-	TRBJ2-2	TRBD2	TRBV7-2	CASSRTPGLVTGELFF	TGTGCCAGCAGCCGCACCCCGGGACTAGTTACCGGGGAGCTGTTTTTT
once	TRBJ1-1	-	TRBV19	CASSSQGLHTEAFF	TGTGCCAGTAGTTCACAGGGCTTGCACACTGAAGCTTTCTTT
-	TRBJ2-2	TRBD1	TRBV5-1	CASSLVAGGNTGELFF	TGCGCCAGCAGCTTGGTGGCAGGGGGAAACACCGGGGAGCTGTTTTTT
-	TRBJ1-5	-	TRBV19	CASSKGIAGNQPQHF	TGTGCCAGTAGTAAAGGGATAGCTGGCAATCAGCCCCAGCATTTT
once	TRBJ1-1	-	TRBV19	CASSIFRNTEAFF	TGTGCCAGTAGTATATTCCGGAACACTGAAGCTTTCTTT
-	TRBJ1-4	TRBD1	TRBV19	CASSTQGGDEKLFF	TGTGCCAGTAGTACACAGGGGGGGGATGAAAAACTGTTTTTT
few	TRBJ2-1	-	TRBV4-3	CASSQDGTDYNEQFF	TGCGCCAGCAGCCAAGATGGAACAGATTACAATGAGCAGTTCTTC
-	TRBJ2-7	TRBD2	TRBV5-4	CASSLAGTNYEQYF	TGTGCCAGCAGCTTGGCCGGGACTAACTACGAGCAGTACTTC
-	TRBJ2-5	-	TRBV19	CASTATGGLPKETQYF	TGTGCCAGTACAGCGACGGGGGGCCTACCAAAAGAGACCCAGTACTTC
-	TRBJ2-6	-	TRBV7-9	CASSLVSGANVLTF	TGTGCCAGCAGCCTCGTGTCTGGGGCCAACGTCCTGACTTTC
-	TRBJ2-1	TRBD1	TRBV6-5	CASRIMRTGVNEQFF	TGTGCCAGCAGGATAATGAGGACAGGGGTAAATGAGCAGTTCTTC
-	TRBJ2-7	-	TRBV5-5	CASSGEAYEQYF	TGTGCCAGCAGCGGTGAGGCCTACGAGCAGTACTTC
-	TRBJ2-7	-	TRBV5-1	CASSNSGMRYEQYF	TGCGCCAGCAGCAATTCAGGGATGCGCTACGAGCAGTACTTC
-	TRBJ2-1	TRBD1	TRBV4-1	CASSQIGQGNEQFF	TGCGCCAGCAGCCAAATAGGACAGGGGAATGAGCAGTTCTTC
-	TRBJ2-3	-	TRBV6-6	CASSPRDQGIIDTQYF	TGTGCCAGCAGTCCACGGGACCAGGGGATTATAGATACGCAGTATTTT
-	TRBJ2-5	TRBD2	TRBV10-3	CASGEGIGEETQYF	TGTGCCTCGGGGGAGGGCATAGGAGAAGAGACCCAGTACTTC
few	TRBJ1-1	-	TRBV7-9	CASSSTDRSWNTEAFF	TGTGCCAGCAGCTCAACAGACAGGAGTTGGAACACTGAAGCTTTCTTT
-	TRBJ2-1	TRBD2	TRBV7-2	CASSSPQGGGGYNEQFF	TGTGCCAGCAGCTCCCCGCAAGGCGGGGGAGGCTACAATGAGCAGTTCTTC
-	TRBJ1-1	-	TRBV19	CASSIGQGKTEAFF	TGTGCCAGTAGTATTGGTCAGGGAAAGACTGAAGCTTTCTTT
-	TRBJ2-7	-	TRBV7-2	CASSLDQGGYEQYF	TGTGCCAGCAGCTTAGACCAGGGGGGCTACGAGCAGTACTTC
-	TRBJ2-2	-	TRBV6-5	CASRYRPDSNTGELFF	TGTGCCAGCAGATACAGACCGGACTCGAACACCGGGGAGCTGTTTTTT
-	TRBJ1-3	TRBD1	TRBV7-9	CASSARTGSGNTIYF	TGTGCCAGCAGCGCCAGGACAGGTTCTGGAAACACCATATATTTT
-	TRBJ2-7	-	TRBV5-6	CASSRLWGEQYF	TGTGCCAGCAGCAGGCTTTGGGGCGAGCAGTACTTC
-	TRBJ2-7	-	TRBV29-1	CSVEAGPYEQYF	TGCAGCGTTGAGGCAGGGCCCTACGAGCAGTACTTC
-	TRBJ1-5	-	TRBV6-5	CASSYAGSNQPQHF	TGTGCCAGCAGTTACGCGGGGAGCAATCAGCCCCAGCATTTT
-	TRBJ2-7	-	TRBV4-1	CASSPGSLAYEQYF	TGCGCCAGCAGCCCTGGCAGTCTTGCGTACGAGCAGTACTTC
-	TRBJ2-7	-	TRBV6-5	CASRPRDGTYEQYF	TGTGCCAGCAGGCCGCGGGACGGGACCTACGAGCAGTACTTC
-	TRBJ2-7	-	TRBV15	CATSRGFPATYEQYF	TGTGCCACCAGCAGAGGTTTCCCGGCCACCTACGAGCAGTACTTC
-	TRBJ2-1	TRBD2	TRBV5-1	CASSQNAGTSAYNEQFF	TGCGCCAGCAGCCAGAACGCCGGGACTAGCGCCTACAATGAGCAGTTCTTC
once	TRBJ1-5	-	TRBV6-5	CASKEGGNQPQHF	TGTGCCAGCAAGGAAGGGGGTAATCAGCCCCAGCATTTT
-	TRBJ1-5	-	TRBV7-2	CASSLVEGQPQHF	TGTGCCAGCAGCTTAGTTGAAGGTCAGCCCCAGCATTTT
-	TRBJ2-7	TRBD1	TRBV9	CASSPGTGAYEQYF	TGTGCCAGCAGCCCAGGGACAGGAGCCTACGAGCAGTACTTC
-	TRBJ2-5	TRBD1	TRBV5-8	CASSPGTGVAETQYF	TGTGCCAGCAGCCCGGGGACAGGGGTAGCGGAGACCCAGTACTTC
-	TRBJ2-7	-	TRBV4-1	CASSQLTPYYEQYF	TGCGCCAGCAGCCAATTAACACCATACTACGAGCAGTACTTC
-	TRBJ1-2	-	TRBV29-1	CSVEAGDSYGYTF	TGCAGCGTTGAGGCGGGAGACAGCTATGGCTACACCTTC
-	TRBJ1-1	-	TRBV12-5	CASGRQLAAFF	TGTGCTAGTGGTCGTCAGCTCGCTGCTTTCTTT
-	TRBJ2-7	-	TRBV7-9	CASSVGYEQYF	TGTGCCAGCAGCGTCGGCTACGAGCAGTACTTC
-	TRBJ1-3	-	TRBV21-1	CASSKRSGRSRNTIYF	TGTGCCAGCAGCAAAAGGAGTGGCAGGAGTCGAAACACCATATATTTT